These 19 T cell receptor beta chains share one sample of origin, sequenced in a study of beta chain features in type 1 diabetes. TCRB transcripts that were expressed got sequenced, as all of the isolated RNA had been reverse transcribed. TCRdb's table, derived via immunoSEQ multiplex PCR, lists solely in-frame clones and lacks some. The repertoire holds under 450,000 clones, with approximately 15% as singletons. The sample comprised naive CD4+ T cells from blood. The receptor set was obtained from a man aged 25 to 45 in good health.

In this sample, this clone turned up a few times. Within the sample, other DNA sequences also encode this same CDR3. The chain uses TRBV28 and TRBJ2-1, with D unclear. CDR3 length: 12 residues. V lost 3 bases, J lost 7 bases, and 7 bases lay in between. Germline V gene lookup returns CDR1 MDHEN and CDR2 SYDVKM. CDR3 sequence: CASSFLPNEQFF. CDR3 DNA: TGTGCCAGCAGTTTTTTGCCTAATGAGCAGTTCTTC.

With respect to this clone: One junction end disagrees with the germline gene, perhaps due to a read error. The rearrangement links TRBV6-5 to TRBJ2-3; possibly TRBD2 for D (5 bases). The CDR3 runs to 16 residues. Germline values: CDR1 MNHEY, CDR2 SVGAGI. CDR3 coding DNA: TGTGCCATCAGTTACTCGAGGCTAGCTAGCACAGATACGCAGTATTTT. Residues: CAISYSRLASTDTQYF.

The CDR3 DNA is TGTGCCAGCAGCCCCGGACTAGCGGGAGTGGCAGATACGCAGTATTTT. Translation: CASSPGLAGVADTQYF. V and J are TRBV7-3 and TRBJ2-3, with TRBD2 identical over 13 bases. CDR1 is SGHTA and CDR2 is FQGTGA in the germline V gene. The CDR3 sequence is 16 residues long. The V and J ends lost 5 bases and 4 bases, in that order; junction bases with no gene match: 6.

This chain joins TRBV2 and TRBJ1-3; no definite D call. Per the germline V gene, CDR1 is SNHLY and CDR2 is FYNNEI. The CDR3 sequence is 14 residues long. With 3 bases removed from V and 2 bases from J, the gap between germline ends came to 8 bases. CDR3 coding DNA: TGTGCCAGCAGTGACCGGGTCACTGGAAACACCATATATTTT. This encodes CASSDRVTGNTIYF. Complete variable domain (other parts from reference TRBV2 and TRBJ1-3): EPEVTQTPSHQVTQMGQEVILRCVPISNHLYFYWYRQILGQKVEFLVSFYNNEISEKSEIFDDQFSVERPDGSNFTLKIRSTKLEDSAMYFCASSDRVTGNTIYFGEGSWLTVV.

The chain combines TRBV6-6 with TRBJ2-3; a possible D gene is TRBD1 (6 bases). Germline loops: CDR1 MNHNY, CDR2 SVGAGI (reference sequence). The CDR3 length is 15 residues. With 2 bases removed from V and 0 bases from J, the gap between germline ends came to 9 bases. The CDR3 here is CASSYPRGSTDTQYF. The CDR3 DNA reads as TGTGCCAGCAGTTACCCGAGGGGGAGCACAGATACGCAGTATTTT.

The rearrangement joins TRBV7-9 to TRBJ1-1; possible D gene TRBD1, 5 bases. The germline V gene encodes CDR1 SEHNR and CDR2 FQNEAQ (reference sequence). The CDR3 has 17 residues. The ends were cut back, 5 bases at V and 6 bases at J, with 25 bases in the middle. The CDR3 coding sequence is TGTGCCAGCAGCCCCCTTGGGGGGATCCTCTCGGGTTCTGAAGCTTTCTTT. Protein product: CASSPLGGILSGSEAFF.

This clone has a handful of counts. The genes are TRBV30 and TRBJ1-4, with a possible D match to TRBD1 (5 bases). The CDR3 extends over 15 amino acids. Trimming stripped 3 bases from V and 4 bases from J, with 15 bases between. The germline CDR1 and CDR2 sequences are GTSNPN and SVGIG (reference sequence). The chain's CDR3 is CAWRTKGADNEKLFF. The CDR3 DNA reads as TGTGCCTGGAGGACCAAAGGGGCCGATAATGAAAAACTGTTTTTT.

The chain recombines TRBV6-1 with TRBJ2-5; D is ambiguous. The CDR3 runs 13 residues. Germline lookup yields CDR1 MNHNS and CDR2 SASEGT. Trimming took 2 bases from V and 5 from J, leaving 9 bases between them. DNA of the CDR3: TGTGCCAGCAGTGAAAATAGACGGGAGACCCAGTACTTC. Encoded protein: CASSENRRETQYF.

About this clone: Distinct nucleotide sequences in the sample also encode this CDR3. The chain recombines TRBV15 with TRBJ2-7, with 11 bases fitting TRBD1. CDR3 size: 14 residues. Per the germline V gene, CDR1 is LNHNV and CDR2 is YYDKDF (reference sequence). V trimming: 3 bases; J trimming: 2 bases; junction bases outside the gene matches: 0. As DNA, the CDR3 is TGTGCCACCAGCAGGGACAGGGGGCCCTACGAGCAGTACGTC. Residues: CATSRDRGPYEQYV.

This clone was counted between two and nine times. This rearrangement joins TRBV18 to TRBJ1-5, with unresolved D. V lost 0 bases and J lost 6, with 15 bases in between. The CDR3 is made up of 16 amino acids. Germline loops: CDR1 KGHSH, CDR2 LQKENI. Here the CDR3 DNA reads TGTGCCAGCTCACCACCGAATCCCCCCGCCGGTCAGCCCCAGCATTTT. Translation: CASSPPNPPAGQPQHF.

This chain joins TRBV14 and TRBJ1-2; D uncertain. The CDR3 covers 14 residues. Trimming removed 0 bases from V and 2 bases from J, with 7 bases in between. The germline gives CDR1 SGHDN, CDR2 FVKESK. CDR3 sequence (DNA): TGTGCCAGCAGCCAAGACAGCTTGAACTATGGCTACACCTTC. It specifies CASSQDSLNYGYTF. Using reference TRBV14 and TRBJ1-2 for the parts outside the CDR3, the full variable domain is EAGVTQFPSHSVIEKGQTVTLRCDPISGHDNLYWYRRVMGKEIKFLLHFVKESKQDESGMPNNRFLAERTGGTYSTLKVQPAELEDSGVYFCASSQDSLNYGYTFGSGTRLTVV.

This clone showed up just once. This sequence joins TRBV2 and TRBJ2-2; D is unclear. The CDR3 length is 14 residues. V gave up 8 bases and J gave up 2 bases, with 12 bases separating them. Germline V gene data show CDR1 as SNHLY and CDR2 as FYNNEI. This chain's CDR3 is CASGLSSNTGELFF. The CDR3 bases are TGTGCCAGCGGCCTTAGTAGCAACACCGGGGAGCTGTTTTTT.

The J gene is TRBJ2-3, the V gene TRBV7-9; 11 bases are a match to TRBD2. The CDR3 is 17 residues long. With V trimmed by 5 bases and J by 3 bases, 10 bases remained unmatched. The germline CDR1 and CDR2 sequences are SEHNR and FQNEAQ (reference sequence). The CDR3 protein is CASSVRLAGPLTDTQYF. The CDR3 coding sequence is TGTGCCAGCAGCGTCAGACTAGCGGGACCCCTTACAGATACGCAGTATTTT.

This clone was seen many times. The chain carries TRBV29-1 and TRBJ2-3; D gene ambiguous. Per germline, CDR1 SQVTM and CDR2 ANQGSEA. V lost 3 bases and J 6 bases, leaving 10 bases between the germline ends. The CDR3 extends over 12 amino acids. CDR3 in amino acids: CSVDSAADTQYF. The DNA for the CDR3 is TGCAGCGTTGATTCTGCGGCGGATACGCAGTATTTT.

This clone was seen a handful of times. The junction does not match germline at one end; this may be a read error. The rearrangement links TRBV7-9 to TRBJ2-7; D is perhaps TRBD2 (5 bases). Looked up from germline, CDR1 is SEHNR and CDR2 is FQNEAQ (reference sequence). The length of the CDR3 is 12 residues. CDR3 bases: TGTGCCAGCAGCTTGGACCGAACCTGGGGAGTATTC. Its protein product is CASSLDRTWGVF.

The chain carries TRBV18 and TRBJ1-6; D gene unclear. Deletions cut 1 base from V and 10 bases from J, with 14 bases between. The CDR3 runs 15 residues. The germline V gene has CDR1 KGHSH and CDR2 LQKENI. CDR3 sequence (DNA): TGTGCCAGCTCACCACGTCGGCTGGGGAACTCACCCCTCCACTTT. Protein product: CASSPRRLGNSPLHF.

The J gene is TRBJ2-6, the V gene TRBV5-6; D perhaps matches TRBD2 (5 bases). V lost 2 bases and J lost 2, with 17 bases in between. Germline CDR1 and CDR2: SGHDT and YYEEEE. This CDR3 region has 18 residues. The CDR3 nucleotides are TGTGCCAGCAGCTTTATGCTAGCCCACCGTCCTGGGGCCAACGTCCTGACTTTC. It specifies CASSFMLAHRPGANVLTF.

This clone was detected only a few times. The rearrangement uses TRBV19 and TRBJ2-3; possible D gene TRBD2, 6 bases. This CDR3 has 13 amino acids. The ends were cut back, 7 bases at V and 4 bases at J, with 12 bases in the middle. Germline values: CDR1 LNHDA, CDR2 SQIVND (reference sequence). As DNA, the CDR3 is TGTGCCAGTACACGGGAGAGGTCAGATACGCAGTATTTT. This translates into CASTRERSDTQYF.

The chain employs TRBV15 and TRBJ2-3, with 8 bases identical to TRBD2. In germline, CDR1 is LNHNV, CDR2 YYDKDF (reference sequence). The CDR3 extends over 17 amino acids. Unmatched junction bases numbered 13, after V lost 5 bases and J lost 3 bases. In DNA, the CDR3 is TGTGCCACCAGCGGGAAAAGGACTAGCCTCCGAACAGATACGCAGTATTTT. Its translation is CATSGKRTSLRTDTQYF.